The next 14 T cell receptor beta chains were all read from a single sample in a study of blood T cell repertoires in COVID-19. Libraries were prepared by immunoSEQ multiplex PCR; TCRdb keeps only in-frame clonotypes and omits some of them. The data contain 120,000 or so clones, around three quarters of them singletons. The specimen was peripheral blood. The receptors were sampled from a middle-aged man with active or convalescent COVID-19.

The chain has TRBV4-2 and TRBJ1-2; maybe TRBD1 (6 bases). Trimming pared 0 bases from V and 2 bases from J, leaving 10 bases between. From germline, CDR1 is LGHNA and CDR2 YNFKEQ. The CDR3 consists of 15 residues. The CDR3 nucleotides are TGTGCCAGCAGCCAAGAAGGACAGATAAACTATGGCTACACCTTC. It yields the protein CASSQEGQINYGYTF.

The J gene is TRBJ2-5, the V gene TRBV6-5; maybe TRBD2 (6 bases). This CDR3 is 13 amino acids long. Germline CDR1 MNHEY, CDR2 SVGAGI. V was shortened by 5 bases and J by 5 bases, with 12 bases between the two germline ends. The CDR3 loop is CASSMRDGETQYF. The CDR3 DNA reads as TGTGCCAGCAGTATGCGGGACGGGGAGACCCAGTACTTC.

J is TRBJ2-1 and V is TRBV7-2; 7 positions match TRBD1. J lost 15 bases, V lost 5 bases, and 13 bases had no gene match. CDR3 size: 13 residues. The germline CDR1 and CDR2 sequences are SGHTA and FQGNSA. CDR3 amino acids: CASSTTKGAILFF. The CDR3 DNA is TGTGCCAGCAGCACGACTAAGGGGGCAATTTTGTTCTTC.

This clone came up a few times. The chain links TRBV14 to TRBJ1-1, with D hard to call. This CDR3 is built from 13 residues. The V end lost 1 base, the J end lost 5 bases, and 8 bases lay between the germline ends. Germline CDR1 reads SGHDN; CDR2 reads FVKESK. As DNA, the CDR3 is TGTGCCAGCAGCCAAGTACCGGTTACTGAAGCTTTCTTT. This codes for CASSQVPVTEAFF.

The chain couples TRBV18 to TRBJ1-2, with TRBD1 matching over 8 bases. V trimming: 5 bases; J trimming: 4 bases; junction bases outside the gene matches: 9. CDR1 and CDR2 from the germline V gene are KGHSH and LQKENI. The CDR3 spans 15 residues. CDR3 in amino acids: CASSLRDRGPYGYTF. CDR3 DNA sequence: TGTGCCAGCTCATTACGAGACAGGGGCCCCTATGGCTACACCTTC.

This clone was seen a single time. The V and J genes are TRBV19 and TRBJ2-1; 11 bases are a match to TRBD1. V gave up 9 bases and J gave up 6 bases; unmatched junction bases: 4. The V gene's germline CDR1 is LNHDA and CDR2 SQIVND (reference sequence). The CDR3 sequence is 13 residues long. As DNA, the CDR3 is TGTGCCAGCGGACAGGGGGCAGGCAATGAGCAGTTCTTC. Its translation: CASGQGAGNEQFF.

The V and J genes are TRBV7-8 and TRBJ2-5; D not certain. This CDR3 region has 13 residues. Germline V gene data show CDR1 as SGHVS and CDR2 as FQNEAQ. Trimming cost V 4 bases and J 3 bases, with 9 bases left between them. CDR3: CASSSTEKETQYF. The CDR3 coding sequence is TGTGCCAGCAGCTCGACGGAGAAAGAGACCCAGTACTTC.

The J gene is TRBJ2-2, the V gene TRBV6-6, with 11 bases fitting TRBD2. This CDR3 spans 16 amino acids. V gave up 6 bases and J gave up 4 bases; unmatched junction bases: 7. From germline, CDR1 is MNHNY and CDR2 SVGAGI (reference sequence). The CDR3 is CASSIAGGSGTGELFF. For the CDR3, the DNA is TGTGCCAGCAGCATAGCGGGGGGGTCGGGCACCGGGGAGCTGTTTTTT.

The V call is TRBV2, the J call TRBJ1-2; TRBD1 matches 7 bases. The V gene's germline CDR1 is SNHLY and CDR2 FYNNEI. The V gene end was trimmed by 3 bases and the J gene end by 3 bases; junction bases not matched to a gene: 4. The CDR3 covers 14 residues. The CDR3 DNA reads as TGTGCCAGCAGTGAGACCGGGACAGACTATGGCTACACCTTC. Encoded protein: CASSETGTDYGYTF.

J is TRBJ2-7 and V is TRBV28, with 9 bases aligning to TRBD1. The V and J ends lost 1 base and 5 bases, in that order; junction bases with no gene match: 6. Germline assignment: CDR1 MDHEN and CDR2 SYDVKM. CDR3 length: 15 residues. Here the CDR3 reads CASSLYGTGTNEQYF. The CDR3 DNA is TGTGCCAGCAGTTTATACGGGACAGGGACCAACGAGCAGTACTTC.

The chain employs TRBV19 and TRBJ2-7; 9 bases line up with TRBD1. J was trimmed by 4 bases and V by 6 bases; bases with no gene match: 7. This CDR3 is 14 amino acids long. Germline assignment: CDR1 LNHDA and CDR2 SQIVND (reference sequence). Here the CDR3 DNA reads TGTGCCAGTAGCGCGGGACAGGGTCCGTACGAGCAGTACTTC. It encodes CASSAGQGPYEQYF.

The rearrangement links TRBV27 to TRBJ2-2; 8 bases are shared with TRBD2. V dropped 5 bases and J dropped 9; count of bases not matched to a gene: 14. Germline V gene sequence: CDR1 MNHEY, CDR2 SMNVEV (reference sequence). The CDR3 has 16 residues. CDR3 coding DNA: TGTGCCAGCAGTAGCCGACTAGCGTTGTCCCGTCGGGAGCTGTTTTTT. Protein: CASSSRLALSRRELFF.

This clone was recorded a few times. The V gene is TRBV6-5, the J gene TRBJ1-1; no definite D call. Germline V gene sequence: CDR1 MNHEY, CDR2 SVGAGI. This CDR3 contains 13 residues. The V and J ends lost 9 bases and 5 bases respectively, with 16 bases between them. The CDR3 region has the DNA TGTGCCAGTATGGGGATCGGAGGAACTGAAGCTTTCTTT. Translated: CASMGIGGTEAFF.

The chain employs TRBV7-2 and TRBJ1-1; perhaps TRBD1 as D (5 bases). The V end was cut by 3 bases, the J end by 0 bases, with 11 bases between. Germline V CDR1 and CDR2: SGHTA, FQGNSA. The CDR3 spans 15 residues. The CDR3 loop reads CASSFPGTLNTEAFF. Written as DNA, the CDR3 is TGTGCCAGCAGCTTCCCCGGGACTTTGAACACTGAAGCTTTCTTT.